One and the same sample provided the 5 T cell receptor beta chains below, sequenced in a study of cytomegalovirus exposure and HLA in healthy donors. It was with 60 Vbeta and 13 Jbeta primers that the PCR ran. Clones were sequenced by immunoSEQ multiplex PCR, and TCRdb holds only the in-frame ones, with some missing. The sample carries roughly 200,000 clones, around four fifths recorded once. The sample comprised PBMCs. All receptors come from a woman aged 55-75 years in good health and CMV-seropositive.

This chain links TRBV27 with TRBJ2-5; tentative D call: TRBD2 (6 bases). Per germline, CDR1 MNHEY and CDR2 SMNVEV (reference sequence). V lost 4 bases and J 4 bases, leaving 19 bases between the germline ends. This CDR3 comprises 16 residues. The CDR3 region is CASSSDLTSSPETQYF. The CDR3 DNA is TGTGCCAGCAGTTCGGACCTGACTAGTTCCCCAGAGACCCAGTACTTC.

The chain links TRBV5-1 to TRBJ1-1; 9 bases fit TRBD1. The CDR3 has 14 amino acids. V dropped 2 bases and J dropped 6; count of bases not matched to a gene: 5. Germline lookup yields CDR1 SGHRS and CDR2 YFSETQ. This chain's CDR3 is CASSLQGAYAEAFF. The CDR3 coding sequence is TGCGCCAGCAGCTTACAGGGGGCTTACGCTGAAGCTTTCTTT. The entire variable domain, with the rest obtained from reference TRBV5-1 and TRBJ1-1, is as follows: KAGVTQTPRYLIKTRGQQVTLSCSPISGHRSVSWYQQTPGQGLQFLFEYFSETQRNKGNFPGRFSGRQFSNSRSEMNVSTLELGDSALYLCASSLQGAYAEAFFGQGTRLTVV.

This rearrangement joins TRBV15 to TRBJ1-2; no reliable D call. The CDR3 spans 14 residues. Germline V gene sequence: CDR1 LNHNV, CDR2 YYDKDF (reference sequence). Deletions cut 3 bases from V and 0 bases from J, with 8 bases between. The CDR3 loop reads CATSSHGANYGYTF. The CDR3 region has the DNA TGTGCCACCAGCAGTCATGGAGCTAACTATGGCTACACCTTC. Combining the CDR3 with reference TRBV15 and TRBJ1-2 gives the whole variable domain DAMVIQNPRYQVTQFGKPVTLSCSQTLNHNVMYWYQQKSSQAPKLLFHYYDKDFNNEADTPDNFQSRRPNTSFCFLDIRSPGLGDTAMYLCATSSHGANYGYTFGSGTRLTVV.

The V gene is TRBV30, the J gene TRBJ2-5; D possibly corresponds to TRBD1 (5 bases). Trimming took 5 bases from V and 2 from J, leaving 12 bases between them. Germline CDR1 reads GTSNPN; CDR2 reads SVGIG (reference sequence). The CDR3 totals 13 residues. CDR3 DNA: TGTGCCTGGTCTTTTAAGGGGCAAGAGACCCAGTACTTC. Its translation: CAWSFKGQETQYF.

This sequence joins TRBV5-1 and TRBJ1-1, with D tentatively TRBD1 (5 bases). The CDR3 is made up of 13 amino acids. Germline values: CDR1 SGHRS, CDR2 YFSETQ. V was trimmed by 3 bases and J by 11 bases, leaving 17 bases between them. The CDR3 bases are TGCGCCAGCAGCTCCCAGGTGGGGCCAGGGGCTTTCTTT. Its protein product is CASSSQVGPGAFF.